What follows describes a single T cell receptor (beta chain). This clonotype was found many times. Its antigen is still unknown. The input lacks base qualities; no much larger clone sits a single base away. Starting from 400 to 450 ng RNA, TCR libraries were constructed with the Immunoverse kit using molecular barcoded adaptors that cover the alpha/delta and beta/gamma chains. The same RNA used for transcriptome sequencing was used for TCR library preparation. TCR libraries were sequenced on an Illumina HiSeq 4000 with 2 x 150 cycles. Processing in the source paper ran as follows. MiXCR aligned TCR reads to human V, D, J and C references and assembled the aligned reads into CDR3 clonotypes, with quality filtering and error correction included. Clonotype counts and gene usage diversity were analyzed with the tcR package in R. Raw mapping reads were checked after the RNA-seq reads had been mapped by STAR aligner version 2.5.3a onto the human GRCh37 genome. IR-seq fastq files were randomly downsampled with Seqtk 1.3 to test the effect of sequencing depth on detected clonotypes. The public reads were run again by TCRdb, first through fastp at Q25 and then through MiXCR, and only productive beta chains were kept. Rows are unified per CDR3 protein, each entry keeping the most common DNA and genes. The V and J calls here are based on TCRdb, not the publication. For this sample there are tens of thousands of distinct CDR3 sequences; roughly 18% appear just once. The ten most abundant clones make up roughly 16% of the sample.

CDR1 and CDR2 (SGHAT, FQNNGV) derive from the germline V gene. A distance of 8 bases separates the germline ends of V and J, which lose 1 base and 5 bases respectively. The CDR3 measures 13 amino acids from cysteine to phenylalanine. The CDR3 DNA has 39 bases and is translated from base 1. This record belongs to a study of read filtering for tumor transcriptome and immune sequencing (dated by TCRdb to 2020 to 2021). Describing the broader study: Of the patients in the cohort, some 17 were male and some 15 were female, and their mean age was 65.9 years, with a range of roughly 40 to 80. After DNase treatment, whole-transcriptome libraries were prepared using the TruSeq RNA Access Library Prep Kit. By revised international staging, fewer than ten patients were R-ISS I, under 20 were R-ISS II and over five were R-ISS III. The study compared TCR repertoires from targeted immune repertoire sequencing and bulk whole-transcriptome sequencing run on the same bone marrow samples. One of the main goals was to work out a read-filtering strategy for immune repertoire data, in particular whether clonotypes backed by only a single read should be removed. TCR-region mapped reads per sample ranged from about 4 to 11 million with IR-seq versus only about 85 to 1,300 with RNA-seq.

What the authors observed across the whole study: Single-read clonotypes made up about 81.9% of clonotypes but 3% to 3.5% of total reads in IR-seq, and over 60% of clonotypes and about 45% of reads in RNA-seq. The correlation between IR-seq and RNA-seq shared clonotype proportions was increased by removal of single-read clonotypes. Rather than purified T cells, the sorted CD138-negative fraction was a mixed bone marrow immune population. Compared with RNA-seq, IR-seq captured clonotypes at much greater depth and more reliably, and a smaller IR-seq throughput was enough to identify most of the shared clonotypes.

Bone marrow was sampled from every patient at the time of active disease. Bone marrow mononuclear cells were isolated by Ficoll-Hypaque density gradient centrifugation. CD138-negative cells were obtained by negative selection after labeling with CD138 magnetic microbeads on a MACS separator, removing myeloma plasma cells. Flow cytometry with CD138 antibodies on an Attune NxT was used to check how pure the isolated cells were. Total RNA was extracted with TRIzol reagent and quantified with a NanoDrop spectrophotometer. For each patient, the CD138-negative bone marrow sample underwent paired RNA-seq and IR-seq.

The sequence is built from TRBV11-2 and TRBJ2-5; the D gene assignment is ambiguous. Sequenced input: a population of CD138-negative cells sorted from bone marrow. The meaning of the sample's cell subset or site label: bone marrow mononuclear cells depleted of CD138+ plasma/myeloma cells by negative magnetic selection. The sequence derives from a donor aged 40 or older with multiple myeloma. The CDR3 here reads CASSLVGSETQYF. Read as DNA, the sequence is TGTGCCAGCAGCTTAGTAGGGTCGGAGACCCAGTACTTC.